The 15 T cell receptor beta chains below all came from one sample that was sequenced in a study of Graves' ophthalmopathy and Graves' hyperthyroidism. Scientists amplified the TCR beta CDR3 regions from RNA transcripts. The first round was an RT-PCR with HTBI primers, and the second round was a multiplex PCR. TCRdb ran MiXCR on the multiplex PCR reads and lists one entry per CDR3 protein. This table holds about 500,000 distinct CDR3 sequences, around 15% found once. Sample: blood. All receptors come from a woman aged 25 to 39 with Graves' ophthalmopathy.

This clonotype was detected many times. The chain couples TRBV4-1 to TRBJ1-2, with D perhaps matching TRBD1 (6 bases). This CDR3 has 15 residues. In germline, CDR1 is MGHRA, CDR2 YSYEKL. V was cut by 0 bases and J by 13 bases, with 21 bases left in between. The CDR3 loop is CASSQEAGAALKGTF. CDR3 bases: TGCGCCAGCAGCCAAGAGGCAGGGGCCGCCTTGAAAGGCACCTTC.

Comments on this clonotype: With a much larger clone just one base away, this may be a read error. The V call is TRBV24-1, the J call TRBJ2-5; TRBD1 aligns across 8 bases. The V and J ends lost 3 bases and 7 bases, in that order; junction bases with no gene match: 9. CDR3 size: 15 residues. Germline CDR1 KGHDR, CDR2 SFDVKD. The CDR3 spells CATSDTGQGGVTQYF. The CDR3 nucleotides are TGTGCCACCAGTGATACCGGACAGGGTGGAGTGACCCAGTACTTC.

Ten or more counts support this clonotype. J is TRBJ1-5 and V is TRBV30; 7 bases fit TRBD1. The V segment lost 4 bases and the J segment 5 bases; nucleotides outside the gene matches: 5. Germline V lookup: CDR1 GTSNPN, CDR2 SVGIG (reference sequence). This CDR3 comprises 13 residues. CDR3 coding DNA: TGTGCCTGGAAAGGACAGGCCCATCAGCCCCAGCATTTT. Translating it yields CAWKGQAHQPQHF.

The CDR3 region is CASSPQEGFQETQYF. CDR3 bases: TGTGCCAGCAGTCCCCAGGAAGGGTTCCAAGAGACCCAGTACTTC. The chain couples TRBV28 to TRBJ2-5; D unresolved. Germline V gene data show CDR1 as MDHEN and CDR2 as SYDVKM. This CDR3 region has 15 residues. Trimming removed 5 bases at V and 1 base at J, with 14 bases between.

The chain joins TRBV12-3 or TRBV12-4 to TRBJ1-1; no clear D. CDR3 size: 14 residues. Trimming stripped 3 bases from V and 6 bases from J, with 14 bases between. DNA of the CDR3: TGTGCCAGCAGTTTTTACCAACAAAGCCCTGAAGCTTTCTTT. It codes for CASSFYQQSPEAFF.

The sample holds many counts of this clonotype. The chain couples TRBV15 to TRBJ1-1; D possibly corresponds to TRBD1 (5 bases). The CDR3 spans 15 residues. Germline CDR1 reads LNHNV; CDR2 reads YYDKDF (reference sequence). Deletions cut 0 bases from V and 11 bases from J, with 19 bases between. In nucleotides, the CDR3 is TGTGCCACCAGCAGAGAGATTGGGACCCACCAACGGGCTTTCTTT. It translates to CATSREIGTHQRAFF.

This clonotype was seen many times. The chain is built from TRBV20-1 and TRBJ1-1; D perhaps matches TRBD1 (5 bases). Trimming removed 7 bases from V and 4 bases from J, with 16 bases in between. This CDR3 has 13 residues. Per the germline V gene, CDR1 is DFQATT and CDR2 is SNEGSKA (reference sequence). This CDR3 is CSVTEVSSTEAFF. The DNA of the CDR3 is TGCAGTGTGACAGAGGTATCGAGCACTGAAGCTTTCTTT.

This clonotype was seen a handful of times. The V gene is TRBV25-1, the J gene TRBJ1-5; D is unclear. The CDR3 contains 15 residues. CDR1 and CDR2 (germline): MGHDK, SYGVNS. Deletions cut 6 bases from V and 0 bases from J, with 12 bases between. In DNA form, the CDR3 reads TGTGCCAGCAGAGCTACGGGAGGTAGCAATCAGCCCCAGCATTTT. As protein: CASRATGGSNQPQHF.

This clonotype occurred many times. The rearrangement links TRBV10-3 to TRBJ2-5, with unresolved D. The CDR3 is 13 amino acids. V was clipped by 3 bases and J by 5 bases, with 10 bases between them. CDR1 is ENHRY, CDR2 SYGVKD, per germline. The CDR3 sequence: CAISDGPTETQYF. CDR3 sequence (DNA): TGTGCCATCAGTGACGGGCCGACGGAGACCCAGTACTTC.

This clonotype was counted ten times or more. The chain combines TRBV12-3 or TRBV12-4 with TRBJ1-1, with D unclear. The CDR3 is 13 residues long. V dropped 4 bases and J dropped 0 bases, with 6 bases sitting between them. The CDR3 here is CASSSQMNTEAFF. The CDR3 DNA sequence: TGTGCCAGCAGTTCTCAGATGAACACTGAAGCTTTCTTT.

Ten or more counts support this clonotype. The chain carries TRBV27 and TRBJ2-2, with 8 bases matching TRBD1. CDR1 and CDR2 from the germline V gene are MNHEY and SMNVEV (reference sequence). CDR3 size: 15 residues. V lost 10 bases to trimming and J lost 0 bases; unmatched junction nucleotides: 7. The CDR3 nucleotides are TGTGCCACCCCGGGACAGGAGACGAACACCGGGGAGCTGTTTTTT. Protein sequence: CATPGQETNTGELFF.

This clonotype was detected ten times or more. The CDR3 DNA reads as TGCAGTGCTAGGTCGCCTCAAGGTAGAGAGACCCAGTACTTC. Amino acid sequence: CSARSPQGRETQYF. The rearrangement uses TRBV20-1 and TRBJ2-5; D gene unclear. Germline CDR1 DFQATT, CDR2 SNEGSKA (reference sequence). Trimming left V 3 bases short and J 4 bases short, with 15 bases between. CDR3 length equals 14 residues.

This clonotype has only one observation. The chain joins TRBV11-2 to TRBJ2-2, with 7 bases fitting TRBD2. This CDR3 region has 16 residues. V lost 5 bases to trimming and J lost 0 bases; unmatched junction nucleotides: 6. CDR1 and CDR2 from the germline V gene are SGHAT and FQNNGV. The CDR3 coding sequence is TGTGCCAGCAGCATAACCGGGACTACGAACACCGGGGAGCTGTTTTTT. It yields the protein CASSITGTTNTGELFF.

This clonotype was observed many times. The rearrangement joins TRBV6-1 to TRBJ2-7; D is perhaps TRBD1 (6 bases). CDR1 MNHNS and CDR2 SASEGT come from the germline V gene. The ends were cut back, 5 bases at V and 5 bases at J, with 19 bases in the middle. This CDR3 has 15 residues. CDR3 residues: CASSQTGTARDEQYF. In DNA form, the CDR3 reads TGTGCCAGCAGTCAGACAGGAACGGCCCGGGACGAGCAGTACTTC.

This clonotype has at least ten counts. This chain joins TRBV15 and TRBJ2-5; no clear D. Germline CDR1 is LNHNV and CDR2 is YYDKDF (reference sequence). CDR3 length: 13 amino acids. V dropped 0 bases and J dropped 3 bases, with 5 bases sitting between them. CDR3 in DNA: TGTGCCACCAGCAGAGATCGGAAAGAGACCCAGTACTTC. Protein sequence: CATSRDRKETQYF.